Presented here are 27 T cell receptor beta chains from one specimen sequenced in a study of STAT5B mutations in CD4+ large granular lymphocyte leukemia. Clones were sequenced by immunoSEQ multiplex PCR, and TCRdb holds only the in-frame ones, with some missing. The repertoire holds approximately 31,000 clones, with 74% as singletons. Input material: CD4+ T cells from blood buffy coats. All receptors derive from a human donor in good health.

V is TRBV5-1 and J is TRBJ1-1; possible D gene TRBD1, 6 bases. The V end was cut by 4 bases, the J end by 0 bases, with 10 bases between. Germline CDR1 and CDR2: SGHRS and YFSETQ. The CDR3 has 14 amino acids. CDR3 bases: TGCGCCAGCAGCCAGGGGACGTTGAACACTGAAGCTTTCTTT. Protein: CASSQGTLNTEAFF.

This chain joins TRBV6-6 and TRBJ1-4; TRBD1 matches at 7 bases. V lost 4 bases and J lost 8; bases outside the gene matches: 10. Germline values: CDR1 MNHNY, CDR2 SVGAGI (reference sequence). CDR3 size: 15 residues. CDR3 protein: CASSSNEGGLEKLFF. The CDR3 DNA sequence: TGTGCCAGCAGTTCCAATGAAGGGGGCCTCGAAAAACTGTTTTTT.

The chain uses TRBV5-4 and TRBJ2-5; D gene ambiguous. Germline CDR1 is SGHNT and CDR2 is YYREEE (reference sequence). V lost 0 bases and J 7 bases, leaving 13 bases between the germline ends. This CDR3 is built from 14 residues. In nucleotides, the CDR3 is TGTGCCAGCAGCTTGGATCTTGCGGACCGGACCCAGTACTTC. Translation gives CASSLDLADRTQYF.

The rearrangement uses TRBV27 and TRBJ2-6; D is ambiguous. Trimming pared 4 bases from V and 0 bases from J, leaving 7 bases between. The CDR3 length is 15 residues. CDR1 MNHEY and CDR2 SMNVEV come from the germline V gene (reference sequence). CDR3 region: CASSSISSGANVLTF. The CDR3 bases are TGTGCCAGCAGTTCAATTAGCTCTGGGGCCAACGTCCTGACTTTC.

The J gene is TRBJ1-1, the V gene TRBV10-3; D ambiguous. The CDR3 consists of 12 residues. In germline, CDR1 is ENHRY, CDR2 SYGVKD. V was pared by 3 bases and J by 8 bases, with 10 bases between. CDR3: CAISDPWGEAFF. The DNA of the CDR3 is TGTGCCATCAGTGACCCCTGGGGAGAAGCTTTCTTT.

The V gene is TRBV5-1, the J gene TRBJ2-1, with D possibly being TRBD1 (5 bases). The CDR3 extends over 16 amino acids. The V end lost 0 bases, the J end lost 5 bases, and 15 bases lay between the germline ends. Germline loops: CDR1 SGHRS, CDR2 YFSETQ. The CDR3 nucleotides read TGCGCCAGCAGCTTGGTAGTTTCAGGGTCGCACAATGAGCAGTTCTTC. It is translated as CASSLVVSGSHNEQFF.

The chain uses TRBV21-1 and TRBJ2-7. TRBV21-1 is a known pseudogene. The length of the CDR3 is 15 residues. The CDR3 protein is CASSKKDPLPYEQYV. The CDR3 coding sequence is TGTGCCAGCAGCAAAAAGGACCCACTCCCCTACGAGCAGTACGTC.

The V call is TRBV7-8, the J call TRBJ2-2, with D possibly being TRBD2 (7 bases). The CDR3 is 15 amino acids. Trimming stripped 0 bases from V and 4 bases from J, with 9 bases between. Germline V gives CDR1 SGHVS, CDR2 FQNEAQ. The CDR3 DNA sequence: TGTGCCAGCAGCTTAGCCGGGGGGCCCACCGGGGAGCTGTTTTTT. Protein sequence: CASSLAGGPTGELFF.

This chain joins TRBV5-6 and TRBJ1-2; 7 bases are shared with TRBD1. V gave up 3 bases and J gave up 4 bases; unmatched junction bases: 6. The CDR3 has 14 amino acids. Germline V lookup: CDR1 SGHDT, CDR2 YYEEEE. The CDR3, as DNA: TGTGCCAGCAGCTCCAGGGGGTCGGTCTATGGCTACACCTTC. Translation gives CASSSRGSVYGYTF.

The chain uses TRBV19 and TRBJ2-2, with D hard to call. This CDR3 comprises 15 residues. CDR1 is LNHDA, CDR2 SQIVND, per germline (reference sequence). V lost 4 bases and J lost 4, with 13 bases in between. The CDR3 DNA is TGTGCCAGTAGTACTTTGCGGCTCGGCACCGGGGAGCTGTTTTTT. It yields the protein CASSTLRLGTGELFF.

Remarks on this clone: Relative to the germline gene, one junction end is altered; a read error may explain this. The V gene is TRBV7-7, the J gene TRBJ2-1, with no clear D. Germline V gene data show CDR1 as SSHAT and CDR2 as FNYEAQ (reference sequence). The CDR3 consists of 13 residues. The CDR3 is CASSLFAGDEQFF. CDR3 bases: TGTGCTAGCAGCTTATTTGCTGGCGATGAGCAGTTCTTC.

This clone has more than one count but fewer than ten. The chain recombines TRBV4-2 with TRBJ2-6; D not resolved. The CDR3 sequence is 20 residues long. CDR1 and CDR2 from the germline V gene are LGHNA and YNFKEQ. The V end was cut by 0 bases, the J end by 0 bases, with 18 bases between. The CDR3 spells CASSQDPLAGSSSGANVLTF. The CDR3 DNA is TGTGCCAGCAGCCAAGACCCCTTGGCAGGTTCGAGCTCTGGGGCCAACGTCCTGACTTTC.

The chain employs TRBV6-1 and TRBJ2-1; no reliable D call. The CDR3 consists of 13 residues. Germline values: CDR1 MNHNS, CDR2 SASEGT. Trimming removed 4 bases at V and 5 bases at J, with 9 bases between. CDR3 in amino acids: CASSVSRNNEQFF. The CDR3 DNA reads TGTGCCAGCAGTGTATCCAGGAACAATGAGCAGTTCTTC.

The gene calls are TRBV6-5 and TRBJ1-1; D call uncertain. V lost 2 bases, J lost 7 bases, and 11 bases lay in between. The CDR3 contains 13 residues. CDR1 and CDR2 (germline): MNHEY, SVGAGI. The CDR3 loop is CASSYRVRGEAFF. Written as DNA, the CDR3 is TGTGCCAGCAGTTACAGGGTTCGAGGTGAAGCTTTCTTT.

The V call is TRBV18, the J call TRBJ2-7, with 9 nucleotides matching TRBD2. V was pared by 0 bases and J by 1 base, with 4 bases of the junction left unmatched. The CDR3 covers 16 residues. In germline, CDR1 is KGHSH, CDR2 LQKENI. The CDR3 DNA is TGTGCCAGCTCACCACCGGGGCTAGCGGGATCCTACGAGCAGTACTTC. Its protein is CASSPPGLAGSYEQYF.

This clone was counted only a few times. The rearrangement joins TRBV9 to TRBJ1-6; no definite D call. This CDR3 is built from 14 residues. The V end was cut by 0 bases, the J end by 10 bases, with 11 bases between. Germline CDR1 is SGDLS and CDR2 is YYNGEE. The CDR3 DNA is TGTGCCAGCAGCGTAGGTCAGGATGGGTCACCCCTCCACTTT. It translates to CASSVGQDGSPLHF.

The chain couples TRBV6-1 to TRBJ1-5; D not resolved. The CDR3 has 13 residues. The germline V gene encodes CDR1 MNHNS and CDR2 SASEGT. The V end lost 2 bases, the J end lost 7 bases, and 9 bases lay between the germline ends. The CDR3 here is CASSERHRQPQHF. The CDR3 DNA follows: TGTGCCAGCAGTGAACGGCACCGGCAGCCCCAGCATTTT.

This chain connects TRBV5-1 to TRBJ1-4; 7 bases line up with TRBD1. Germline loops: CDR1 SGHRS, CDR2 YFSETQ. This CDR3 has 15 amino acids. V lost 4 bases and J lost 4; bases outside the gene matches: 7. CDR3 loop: CASSATGQSNEKLFF. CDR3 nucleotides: TGCGCCAGCAGCGCGACGGGACAGAGTAATGAAAAACTGTTTTTT.

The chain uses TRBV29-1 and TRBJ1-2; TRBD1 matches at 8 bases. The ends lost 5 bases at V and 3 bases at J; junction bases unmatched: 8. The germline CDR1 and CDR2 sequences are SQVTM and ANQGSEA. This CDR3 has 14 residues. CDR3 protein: CSVYGQGIHYGYTF. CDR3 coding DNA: TGCAGCGTTTATGGACAGGGAATACACTATGGCTACACCTTC.

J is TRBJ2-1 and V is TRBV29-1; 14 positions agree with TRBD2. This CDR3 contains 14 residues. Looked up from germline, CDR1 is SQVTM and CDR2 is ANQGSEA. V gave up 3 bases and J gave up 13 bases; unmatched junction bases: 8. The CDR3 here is CSVDAGLAGAGQFF. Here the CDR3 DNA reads TGCAGCGTTGATGCGGGACTAGCGGGAGCTGGTCAGTTCTTC.

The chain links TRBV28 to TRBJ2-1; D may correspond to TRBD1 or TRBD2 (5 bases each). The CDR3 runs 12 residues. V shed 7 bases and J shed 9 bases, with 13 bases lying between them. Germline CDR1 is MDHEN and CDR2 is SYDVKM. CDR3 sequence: CASTSQRGEQFF. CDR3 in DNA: TGTGCCAGCACGTCTCAGAGGGGTGAGCAGTTCTTC. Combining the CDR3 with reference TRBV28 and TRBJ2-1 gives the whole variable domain DVKVTQSSRYLVKRTGEKVFLECVQDMDHENMFWYRQDPGLGLRLIYFSYDVKMKEKGDIPEGYSVSREKKERFSLILESASTNQTSMYLCASTSQRGEQFFGPGTRLTVL.

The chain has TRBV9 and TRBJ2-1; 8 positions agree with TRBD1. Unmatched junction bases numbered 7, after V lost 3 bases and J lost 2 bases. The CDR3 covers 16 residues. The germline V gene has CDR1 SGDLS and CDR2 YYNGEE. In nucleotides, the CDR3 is TGTGCCAGCAGCGCTCGGACAGGGTGGCCCTACAATGAGCAGTTCTTC. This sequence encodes CASSARTGWPYNEQFF.

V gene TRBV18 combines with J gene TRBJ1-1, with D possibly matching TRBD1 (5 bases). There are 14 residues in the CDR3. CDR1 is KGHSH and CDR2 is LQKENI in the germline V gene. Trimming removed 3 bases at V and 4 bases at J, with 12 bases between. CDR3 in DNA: TGTGCCAGCTCACCCTCGGCGGGGGTCACTGAAGCTTTCTTT. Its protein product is CASSPSAGVTEAFF.

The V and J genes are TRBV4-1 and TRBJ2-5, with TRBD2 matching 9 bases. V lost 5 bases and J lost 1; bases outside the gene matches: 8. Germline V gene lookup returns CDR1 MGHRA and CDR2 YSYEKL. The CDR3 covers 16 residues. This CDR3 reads CASSSGAGGPQETQYF. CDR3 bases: TGCGCCAGCAGCTCAGGGGCGGGAGGGCCCCAAGAGACCCAGTACTTC.

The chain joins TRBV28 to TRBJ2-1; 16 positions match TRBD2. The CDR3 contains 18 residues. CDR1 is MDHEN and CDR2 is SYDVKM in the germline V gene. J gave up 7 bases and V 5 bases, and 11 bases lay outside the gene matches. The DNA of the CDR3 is TGTGCCAGCAGTAGACTTGGGACTAGCGGGGGGGCCGGGAATGAGCAGTTCTTC. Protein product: CASSRLGTSGGAGNEQFF.

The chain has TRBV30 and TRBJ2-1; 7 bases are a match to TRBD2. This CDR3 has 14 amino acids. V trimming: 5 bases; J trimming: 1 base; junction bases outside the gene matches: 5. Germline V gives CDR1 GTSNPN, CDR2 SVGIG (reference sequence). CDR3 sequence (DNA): TGTGCCTGGGTTAAGCGGGGATCCTACAATGAGCAGTTCTTC. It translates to CAWVKRGSYNEQFF.

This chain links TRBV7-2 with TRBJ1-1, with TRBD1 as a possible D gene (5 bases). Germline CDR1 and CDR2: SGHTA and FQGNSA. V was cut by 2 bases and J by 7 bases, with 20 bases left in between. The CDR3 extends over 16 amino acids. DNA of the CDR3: TGTGCCAGCAGCTTAAGAGGAGGGGCTGGTATTCGTGAAGCTTTCTTT. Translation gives CASSLRGGAGIREAFF.